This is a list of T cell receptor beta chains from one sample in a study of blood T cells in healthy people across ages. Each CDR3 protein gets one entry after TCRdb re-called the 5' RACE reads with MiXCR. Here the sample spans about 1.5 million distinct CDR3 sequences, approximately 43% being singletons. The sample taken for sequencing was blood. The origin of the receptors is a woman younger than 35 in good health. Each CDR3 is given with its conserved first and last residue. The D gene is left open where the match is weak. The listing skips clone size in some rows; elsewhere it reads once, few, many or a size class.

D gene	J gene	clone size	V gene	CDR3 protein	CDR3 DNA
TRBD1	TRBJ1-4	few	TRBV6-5	CASSYLPNPDRGNEKLFF	TGTGCCAGCAGTTACTTACCCAACCCGGACAGGGGGAACGAAAAACTGTTTTTT
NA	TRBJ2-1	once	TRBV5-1	CASRKDYSYNEQFF	TGCGCCAGCAGAAAGGACTACTCCTACAATGAGCAGTTCTTC
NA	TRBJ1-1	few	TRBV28	CASSDGAGTTEAFF	TGTGCCAGCAGCGACGGGGCAGGGACCACTGAAGCTTTCTTT
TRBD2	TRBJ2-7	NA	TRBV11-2	CASSLIAGVNEQYF	TGTGCCAGCAGCTTAATAGCGGGAGTCAATGAGCAGTACTTC
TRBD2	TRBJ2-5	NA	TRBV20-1	CSASSASGYETQYF	TGCAGTGCTAGTTCGGCTAGCGGGTATGAGACCCAGTACTTC
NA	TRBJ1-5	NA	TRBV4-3	CASSQDVFGGQPQHF	TGCGCCAGCAGCCAGGATGTATTCGGAGGGCAGCCCCAGCATTTT
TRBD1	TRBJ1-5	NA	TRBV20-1	CSVPGQGRRYSNQPQHF	TGCAGTGTTCCGGGACAGGGGAGGCGTTATAGCAATCAGCCCCAGCATTTT
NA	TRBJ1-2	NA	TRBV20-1	CSARDDRGSGHTF	TGCAGTGCTAGAGACGACAGAGGTAGTGGCCACACCTTC
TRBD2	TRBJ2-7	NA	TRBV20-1	CSANPIAGASYEQYF	TGCAGTGCTAACCCCATAGCGGGAGCGAGTTACGAGCAGTACTTT
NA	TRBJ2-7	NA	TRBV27	CASSQLGGEQYF	TGTGCCAGCAGCCAATTGGGCGGCGAGCAGTACTTC
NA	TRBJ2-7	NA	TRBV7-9	CASTFRGGDGTYEQYF	TGTGCCAGCACCTTTCGGGGTGGGGACGGTACCTACGAGCAGTACTTC
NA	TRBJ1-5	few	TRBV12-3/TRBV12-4	CASSFESPQPQHF	TGTGCCAGCAGTTTTGAATCCCCTCAGCCCCAGCATTTT
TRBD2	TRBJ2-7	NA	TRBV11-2	CASSLAGTSESALYEQYF	TGTGCCAGCAGCCTTGCCGGGACTAGCGAGTCGGCATTATACGAGCAGTACTTC
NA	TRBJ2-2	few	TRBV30	CAWSRTGELFF	TGTGCCTGGAGTCGCACCGGGGAGCTGTTTTTT
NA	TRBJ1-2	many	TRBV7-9	CASSSNTDAGGYTF	TGTGCCAGCAGCTCAAACACGGATGCGGGGGGCTACACCTTC
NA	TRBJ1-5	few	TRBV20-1	CSAPGGTSNQPQHF	TGCAGTGCCCCGGGGGGGACTAGCAATCAGCCCCAGCATTTT
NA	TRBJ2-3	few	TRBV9	CASSGENTDTQYF	TGTGCCAGCAGCGGGGAAAACACAGATACGCAGTATTTT